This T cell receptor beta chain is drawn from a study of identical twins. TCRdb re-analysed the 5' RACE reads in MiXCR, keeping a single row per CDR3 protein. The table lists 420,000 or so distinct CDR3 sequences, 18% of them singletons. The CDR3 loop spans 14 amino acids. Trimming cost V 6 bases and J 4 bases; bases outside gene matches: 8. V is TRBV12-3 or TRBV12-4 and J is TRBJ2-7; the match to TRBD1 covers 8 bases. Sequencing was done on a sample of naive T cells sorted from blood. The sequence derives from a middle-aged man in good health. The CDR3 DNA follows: TGTGCCAGCAGCCCCGCGACAGGGGTTTACGAGCAGTACTTC. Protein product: CASSPATGVYEQYF.